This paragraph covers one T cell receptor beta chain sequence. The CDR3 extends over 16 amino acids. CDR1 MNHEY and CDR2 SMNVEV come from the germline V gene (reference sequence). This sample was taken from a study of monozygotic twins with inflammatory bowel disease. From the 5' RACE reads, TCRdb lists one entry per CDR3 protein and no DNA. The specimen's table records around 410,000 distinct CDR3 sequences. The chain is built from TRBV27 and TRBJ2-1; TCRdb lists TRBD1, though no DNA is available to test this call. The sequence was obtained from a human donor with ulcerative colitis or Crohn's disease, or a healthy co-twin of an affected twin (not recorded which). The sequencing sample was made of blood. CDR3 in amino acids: CASSFKGSARVNEQFF.